This is a list of T cell receptor beta chains from one sample in a study of OX40 agonist ivuxolimab in advanced cancers. Profiled with immunoSEQ multiplex PCR; TCRdb holds only in-frame clones, not every one. The top ten hold approximately 16% of the sample, which has fewer than 45,000 clones, roughly 85% seen once. The sequencing used CD4+ or CD8+ T cells sorted from blood, collected in a trial of the OX40 agonist ivuxolimab. These receptors were obtained from an adult with an advanced solid tumor such as melanoma, head and neck, liver or kidney cancer. CDR3s leave out the opening cysteine and the closing phenylalanine or tryptophan. The D gene is left open where the match is weak.

v_call	d_call	j_call	cdr3_aa
TRBV25-1	TRBD1	TRBJ2-3	ASSATGGVDTQY
TRBV4-1	-	TRBJ1-2	ASSQTSGTNYGYT
TRBV4-1	TRBD1	TRBJ2-7	ASSQTGQATYEQY
TRBV19	-	TRBJ2-7	ASSLNPGAGPSYEQY
TRBV9	-	TRBJ1-5	ASSVGGRSNQPQH
TRBV27	-	TRBJ2-1	ASSDDRSSYNEQF
TRBV6-1	-	TRBJ1-1	ASSVAETEAF
TRBV9	-	TRBJ2-7	ASSGDTYEQY
TRBV28	-	TRBJ1-2	ASSLTLFGYT
TRBV7-8	-	TRBJ1-3	ASSLTSPPEPTGNTIY
TRBV2	-	TRBJ1-6	ASSDRSGSYNSPLH
TRBV29-1	-	TRBJ1-2	SVEDQKGRYT
TRBV4-1	-	TRBJ1-2	ASSHLSPGALT
TRBV9	-	TRBJ1-2	ASSVVGVGLYGYT
TRBV4-3	-	TRBJ1-5	ASSQDGGQPQH
TRBV2	-	TRBJ1-5	ASSFGNQPQH
TRBV29-1	-	TRBJ1-2	SVDSTQGGGYGYT
TRBV6-6	-	TRBJ1-2	ASSYTMGGVNYGYT
TRBV9	-	TRBJ2-7	ASSVRTAPYEQY
TRBV11-3	TRBD1	TRBJ1-5	ASSLMGTALLCNNQPQH
TRBV30	TRBD1	TRBJ2-1	AGDRNNEQF
TRBV6-1	-	TRBJ1-5	ASSERDSNQPQH
TRBV6-5	-	TRBJ1-2	ASSYGRWSYGYT
TRBV7-9	-	TRBJ2-7	ASSRGTAFHEQY
TRBV14	-	TRBJ2-7	ASRRGRLVSSYEQY
TRBV10-2	-	TRBJ2-3	ASSEYIGTSTDTQY
TRBV29-1	-	TRBJ2-1	SVYKGAYNEQF
TRBV10-3	TRBD1	TRBJ1-4	AISDEGAGEKLF
TRBV10-3	TRBD1	TRBJ2-2	AIRDRTGGNTGELF
TRBV19	TRBD1	TRBJ2-1	ASSIVWGDRGDYNEQF
TRBV6-5	TRBD2	TRBJ2-3	ASSYVGGSDTQY
TRBV7-7	TRBD1	TRBJ2-7	ASSLGQGAYEQY
TRBV5-5	TRBD1	TRBJ1-4	ASTITGVLNEKLF
TRBV7-6	TRBD1	TRBJ1-1	ASSFSVAGGNTEAF
TRBV5-5	-	TRBJ1-6	ASSFGQSPLH
TRBV30	-	TRBJ1-5	AWSVDSGILPQH
TRBV5-1	TRBD2	TRBJ2-1	ASSFLAGGSSYNEQF
TRBV7-2	-	TRBJ1-5	ASSLWDGVTRDSNQPQH
TRBV27	-	TRBJ1-2	ASSVSGSYGYT
TRBV11-1	-	TRBJ1-1	ASSFGRGTEAF
TRBV9	-	TRBJ2-7	ASSVGDTDYEQY
TRBV28	-	TRBJ2-7	ASSLLSPGAGEHEQY
TRBV9	TRBD1	TRBJ1-1	ASSSLRTGYANTEAF
TRBV6-5	-	TRBJ1-2	ASSGTVYGYT
TRBV11-2	-	TRBJ2-1	ASSDTFDSVYNEQF
TRBV6-5	TRBD1	TRBJ2-3	ASSNSQGNTQY
TRBV5-4	TRBD1	TRBJ2-7	ASSFEGGARYEQY
TRBV19	-	TRBJ1-5	ASKRAGNQPQH
TRBV6-4	-	TRBJ2-3	ASSDSTTDTQY
TRBV7-2	-	TRBJ2-7	ASSSPPGAEFYEQY
TRBV15	-	TRBJ2-1	ATSRGLAFHNEQF
TRBV9	-	TRBJ2-1	ASTPGEGNEQF
TRBV6-5	-	TRBJ2-1	ASSTVVRNWEQF